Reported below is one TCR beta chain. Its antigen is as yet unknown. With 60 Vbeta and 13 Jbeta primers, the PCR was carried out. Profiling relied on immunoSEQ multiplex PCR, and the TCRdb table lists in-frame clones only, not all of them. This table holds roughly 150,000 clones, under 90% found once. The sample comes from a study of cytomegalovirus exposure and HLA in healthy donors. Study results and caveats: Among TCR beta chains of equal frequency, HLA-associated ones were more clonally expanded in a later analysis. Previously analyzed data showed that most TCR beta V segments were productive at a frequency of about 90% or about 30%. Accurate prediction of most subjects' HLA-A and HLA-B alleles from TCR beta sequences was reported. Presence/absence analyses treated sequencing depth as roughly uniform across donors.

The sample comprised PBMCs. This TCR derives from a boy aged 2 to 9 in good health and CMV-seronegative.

CDR3 nucleotide sequence: TGTGCCAGCAGCACAGGGGGACAGGGAACCTACGAGCAGTACTTC. Residues: CASSTGGQGTYEQYF. This sequence joins TRBV7-2 and TRBJ2-7, with 9 bases aligning to TRBD1. Trimming cost V 5 bases and J 2 bases; bases outside gene matches: 7. This CDR3 is 15 amino acids long. CDR1 is SGHTA and CDR2 is FQGNSA in the germline V gene. The full variable domain, in which reference TRBV7-2 and TRBJ2-7 provide the parts outside the CDR3, is GAGVSQSPSNKVTEKGKDVELRCDPISGHTALYWYRQSLGQGLEFLIYFQGNSAPDKSGLPSDRFSAERTGGSVSTLTIQRTQQEDSAVYLCASSTGGQGTYEQYFGPGTRLTVT.